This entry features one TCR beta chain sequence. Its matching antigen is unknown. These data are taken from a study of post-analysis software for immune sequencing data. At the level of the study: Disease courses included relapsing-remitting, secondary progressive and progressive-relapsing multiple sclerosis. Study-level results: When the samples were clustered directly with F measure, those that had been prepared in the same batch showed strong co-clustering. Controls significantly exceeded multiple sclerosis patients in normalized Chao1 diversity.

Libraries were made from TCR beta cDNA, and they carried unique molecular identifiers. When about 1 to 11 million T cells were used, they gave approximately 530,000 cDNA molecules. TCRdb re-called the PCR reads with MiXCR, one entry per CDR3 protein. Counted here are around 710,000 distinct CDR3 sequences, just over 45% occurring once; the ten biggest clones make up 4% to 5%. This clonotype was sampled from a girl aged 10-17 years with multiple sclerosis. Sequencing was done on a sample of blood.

The DNA of the CDR3 is TGTGCCAGCAGCCCGCCCTATTACGAGCAGTACTTC. Its translation: CASSPPYYEQYF. The chain recombines TRBV7-9 with TRBJ2-7; D is undetermined. Trimming pared 5 bases from V and 4 bases from J, leaving 9 bases between. Germline values: CDR1 SEHNR, CDR2 FQNEAQ (reference sequence). The CDR3 contains 12 residues.